This passage covers 30 T cell receptor beta chains from one sample sequenced in a study of blood T cell repertoires in COVID-19. TCRdb keeps only in-frame clones here, not all; method: immunoSEQ multiplex PCR. The profile shows some 150,000 clones, roughly 81% of them singletons. The sequenced sample consisted of peripheral blood. These receptors were obtained from a man in his forties or fifties who had recovered from COVID-19.

This clone was counted a single time. The chain recombines TRBV9 with TRBJ1-5; no clear D gene. Germline values: CDR1 SGDLS, CDR2 YYNGEE. V was pared by 4 bases and J by 0 bases, with 8 bases between. The CDR3 is 14 residues long. The CDR3 DNA follows: TGTGCCAGCAGCCCCGACATTAGCAATCAGCCCCAGCATTTT. Encoded protein: CASSPDISNQPQHF.

The chain combines TRBV3-1 (or the pseudogene TRBV3-2) with TRBJ2-1, with TRBD2 matching over 14 bases. The CDR3 totals 19 residues. The germline CDR1 and CDR2 sequences are LGHDT and YNNKEL (reference sequence). After removal of 4 bases from V and 5 bases from J, the junction contained 13 bases not matched to a gene. CDR3 DNA: TGTGCCAGCAGCCCCCCGGGACTAGCGGGAGAGTACCATCACAATGAGCAGTTCTTC. This sequence encodes CASSPPGLAGEYHHNEQFF.

This clone appeared once. V is TRBV7-2 and J is TRBJ2-5; D not resolved. The CDR3 covers 16 residues. In germline, CDR1 is SGHTA, CDR2 FQGNSA. Trimming pared 2 bases from V and 5 bases from J, leaving 18 bases between. This CDR3 is CASSLRWPPGTETQYF. The CDR3 bases are TGTGCCAGCAGCTTACGGTGGCCCCCAGGCACGGAGACCCAGTACTTC.

The sample holds a few counts of this clone. This chain joins TRBV5-4 and TRBJ2-7, with a possible D match to TRBD2 (6 bases). V lost 4 bases, J lost 7 bases, and 18 bases lay in between. The germline gives CDR1 SGHNT, CDR2 YYREEE (reference sequence). This CDR3 has 14 residues. In DNA, the CDR3 is TGTGCCAGCAGCACCCGGGGGTCTGGTGGGGAGCAGTACTTC. It translates to CASSTRGSGGEQYF.

This clone was observed a handful of times. The rearrangement joins TRBV6-2 or TRBV6-3 to TRBJ1-2; D is possibly TRBD1 (5 bases). With 2 bases removed from V and 3 bases from J, the gap between germline ends came to 7 bases. Germline V gene lookup returns CDR1 MNHEY and CDR2 SVGEGT. This CDR3 contains 13 residues. The CDR3 loop reads CASSYGTDYGYTF. CDR3 DNA sequence: TGTGCCAGCAGTTACGGGACTGACTATGGCTACACCTTC.

This sequence joins TRBV4-1 and TRBJ2-3, with D maybe TRBD2 (5 bases). In germline, CDR1 is MGHRA, CDR2 YSYEKL. The CDR3 runs to 14 residues. Deletions cut 4 bases from V and 6 bases from J, with 14 bases between. For the CDR3, the DNA is TGCGCCAGCAGCCGGGGAGCGAGTGGGGATACGCAGTATTTT. Translation gives CASSRGASGDTQYF.

The chain joins TRBV6-5 to TRBJ1-1, with 9 bases identical to TRBD1. CDR1 MNHEY and CDR2 SVGAGI come from the germline V gene. CDR3 length: 12 residues. J lost 9 bases, V lost 6 bases, and 5 bases had no gene match. The CDR3 DNA follows: TGTGCCAGCAGACGAGGGACAGGGAAAGCTTTCTTT. Protein product: CASRRGTGKAFF.

The V and J genes are TRBV5-6 and TRBJ1-4; D ambiguous. The CDR3 length is 14 residues. Germline values: CDR1 SGHDT, CDR2 YYEEEE. The germline V and J ends were trimmed by 5 bases and 7 bases, with 15 bases remaining between them. CDR3 bases: TGTGCCAGCAGACTGGGAGGCGCCTCTGAAAAACTGTTTTTT. Translation: CASRLGGASEKLFF.

This sequence joins TRBV24-1 and TRBJ2-5, with 7 bases that match TRBD1. Germline CDR1 KGHDR, CDR2 SFDVKD. After removal of 2 bases from V and 5 bases from J, the junction contained 4 bases not matched to a gene. The CDR3 extends over 14 amino acids. The CDR3 sequence: CATSDSLTGETQYF. CDR3 in DNA: TGTGCCACCAGTGATTCCTTGACAGGGGAGACCCAGTACTTC.

The chain combines TRBV12-3 or TRBV12-4 with TRBJ2-1; tentatively, D is TRBD2 (6 bases). Trimming shortened V by 7 bases and J by 9 bases, and 16 bases separated the two germline ends. This CDR3 contains 13 residues. For the CDR3, the DNA is TGTGCCAGCACCTTGACTAGGTCTTTTGAGCAGTTCTTC. The encoded protein is CASTLTRSFEQFF.

This sequence joins TRBV5-8 and TRBJ1-5; D uncertain. CDR1 is SGHTS, CDR2 YDEGEE, per germline. CDR3 length equals 13 residues. V was pared by 3 bases and J by 2 bases, with 6 bases between. CDR3 protein: CASSSAGNQPQHF. CDR3 nucleotides: TGTGCCAGCAGCTCAGCGGGCAATCAGCCCCAGCATTTT. The complete variable domain, with remaining parts taken from reference TRBV5-8 and TRBJ1-5, reads EAGVTQSPTHLIKTRGQQATLRCSPISGHTSVYWYQQALGLGLQFLLWYDEGEERNRGNFPPRFSGRQFPNYSSELNVNALELEDSALYLCASSSAGNQPQHFGDGTRLSIL.

This clone was detected only a few times. The V and J genes are TRBV27 and TRBJ2-1, with D possibly TRBD2 on 5 matching bases. This CDR3 is built from 14 residues. The V gene lost 5 bases and the J gene lost 4 bases, with 12 bases spanning the gap. Germline-derived CDR1 and CDR2 are MNHEY and SMNVEV (reference sequence). This chain's CDR3 is CASSKGSGYNEQFF. CDR3 nucleotides: TGTGCCAGCAGTAAGGGCAGCGGTTACAATGAGCAGTTCTTC.

The CDR3 sequence is CSVGGQGRELFF. CDR3 bases: TGCAGCGTTGGGGGACAGGGCCGGGAGCTGTTTTTT. V usage is TRBV29-1 and J usage is TRBJ2-2, with 9 nucleotides matching TRBD1. V lost 4 bases to trimming and J lost 9 bases; unmatched junction nucleotides: 3. The germline V gene has CDR1 SQVTM and CDR2 ANQGSEA. The CDR3 runs 12 residues.

The table lists this clone with a few counts. The V gene is TRBV4-3, the J gene TRBJ2-7; a weak D match, TRBD1 (5 bases). Between the trimmed V and J ends, which lost 0 bases and 4 bases, there was a span of 22 bases. Germline lookup yields CDR1 LGHNA and CDR2 YSLEER. This CDR3 region has 18 residues. CDR3 in amino acids: CASSQEGRGRSFPYEQYF. The CDR3 nucleotides read TGCGCCAGCAGCCAAGAGGGGCGCGGTCGCTCCTTCCCGTACGAGCAGTACTTC.

CDR3: CASSLPRQGIYLYGYTF. CDR3 in DNA: TGTGCCAGCAGTTTACCCAGACAGGGGATTTATCTCTATGGCTACACCTTC. V is TRBV28 and J is TRBJ1-2; 8 nucleotides align to TRBD1. Trimming at V came to 2 bases and at J to 4 bases, leaving 12 bases not matched to a gene. Per the germline V gene, CDR1 is MDHEN and CDR2 is SYDVKM. The CDR3 loop spans 17 amino acids.

In regard to this clone: At one end, the junction sequence differs from germline, possibly due to a read error. The rearrangement links TRBV3-1 (or the pseudogene TRBV3-2) to TRBJ2-2, with 9 nucleotides matching TRBD2. This CDR3 contains 17 residues. CDR1 and CDR2 from the germline V gene are LGHDT and YNNKEL (reference sequence). CDR3 residues: CARSQGAAGGVTGELFF. CDR3 sequence (DNA): TGTGCCCGCAGCCAAGGGGCCGCGGGGGGGGTCACCGGGGAGCTGTTTTTT.

This clone was picked up many times. The J gene is TRBJ2-3, the V gene TRBV6-4; D may be TRBD1 (5 bases). This CDR3 has 14 residues. V shed 0 bases and J shed 1 base, with 5 bases lying between them. Germline V CDR1 and CDR2: MRHNA, SNTAGT. The CDR3 DNA is TGTGCCAGCAGTGACTCGACAGGCACAGATACGCAGTATTTT. Translating it yields CASSDSTGTDTQYF.

This chain uses TRBV9 with TRBJ2-2; 7 bases fit TRBD2. This CDR3 has 14 residues. With V trimmed by 4 bases and J by 5 bases, 5 bases remained unmatched. Germline V gives CDR1 SGDLS, CDR2 YYNGEE. The CDR3 here is CASSPQGGTGELFF. The CDR3 nucleotides are TGTGCCAGCAGCCCCCAGGGAGGGACCGGGGAGCTGTTTTTT.

The chain has TRBV5-4 and TRBJ2-5, with D possibly TRBD1 on 5 matching bases. CDR3 length: 13 residues. Germline V gene data show CDR1 as SGHNT and CDR2 as YYREEE (reference sequence). With 4 bases removed from V and 3 bases from J, the gap between germline ends came to 10 bases. CDR3 amino acids: CASSTRQKETQYF. CDR3 sequence (DNA): TGTGCCAGCAGCACCCGACAGAAAGAGACCCAGTACTTC.

The chain carries TRBV9 and TRBJ2-7; TRBD2 matches 8 bases. This CDR3 contains 15 residues. Germline trimming cut 3 bases from V and 5 bases from J; bases unmatched to any gene: 10. Germline V gene lookup returns CDR1 SGDLS and CDR2 YYNGEE. Written as DNA, the CDR3 is TGTGCCAGCAGCGCCTCCGGGACTAGGGGCCACGAGCAGTACTTC. Translated, it gives CASSASGTRGHEQYF.

In its sample, this clone was seen many times. V is TRBV4-1 and J is TRBJ2-2, with 11 bases identical to TRBD2. Germline V gene lookup returns CDR1 MGHRA and CDR2 YSYEKL. CDR3 length equals 17 residues. V was clipped by 4 bases and J by 4 bases; unmatched bases: 8. CDR3 region: CASSRIAGGTGTGELFF. CDR3 sequence (DNA): TGCGCCAGCAGCCGGATAGCGGGGGGGACGGGCACCGGGGAGCTGTTTTTT.

V and J are TRBV3-1 (or the pseudogene TRBV3-2) and TRBJ2-5; D remains ambiguous. The CDR3 has 15 residues. Germline lookup yields CDR1 LGHDT and CDR2 YNNKEL (reference sequence). The V gene lost 4 bases and the J gene lost 5 bases, with 17 bases spanning the gap. This CDR3 reads CASSRMGRYGETQYF. CDR3 bases: TGTGCCAGCAGCCGGATGGGCCGATATGGGGAGACCCAGTACTTC.

The CDR3 coding sequence is TGCAGCGTCCCCGGAGGGGGAAGCGGGGGCTCTTACGAGCAGTACTTC. It specifies CSVPGGGSGGSYEQYF. The chain joins TRBV29-1 to TRBJ2-7; TRBD2 aligns across 8 bases. The CDR3 runs to 16 residues. With V trimmed by 6 bases and J by 4 bases, 17 bases remained unmatched. Germline values: CDR1 SQVTM, CDR2 ANQGSEA.

In DNA, the CDR3 is TGTGCCAGCAGCCCCAGGGTCGGCACCCGTTACTATGGCTACACCTTC. Translation: CASSPRVGTRYYGYTF. This chain links TRBV7-2 with TRBJ1-2; D may be TRBD1 (5 bases). V shed 5 bases and J shed 3 bases, with 19 bases lying between them. Germline values: CDR1 SGHTA, CDR2 FQGNSA. This CDR3 region has 16 residues.

The chain has TRBV7-2 and TRBJ2-3; TRBD2 matches at 12 bases. CDR1 SGHTA and CDR2 FQGNSA come from the germline V gene. The CDR3 consists of 16 residues. Trimming took 3 bases from V and 5 from J; bases not matched to a gene: 6. CDR3 in DNA: TGTGCCAGCAGCTTGGCTAGCGGGGGGGCCATAGATACGCAGTATTTT. This codes for CASSLASGGAIDTQYF.

CDR3 region: CASSPRDLRTDTQYF. The CDR3 DNA sequence: TGCGCCAGCAGCCCCCGGGACTTAAGGACAGATACGCAGTATTTT. The chain combines TRBV5-1 with TRBJ2-3, with TRBD2 as a possible D gene (6 bases). Trimming pared 4 bases from V and 3 bases from J, leaving 15 bases between. Germline V gene sequence: CDR1 SGHRS, CDR2 YFSETQ. The CDR3 runs to 15 residues.

This rearrangement joins TRBV18 to TRBJ1-1; 7 positions match TRBD1. The V and J ends lost 6 bases and 0 bases, in that order; junction bases with no gene match: 4. CDR1 is KGHSH, CDR2 LQKENI, per germline. This CDR3 spans 14 amino acids. CDR3 bases: TGTGCCAGCTCCCTGGGACAGCTGAACACTGAAGCTTTCTTT. Its translation is CASSLGQLNTEAFF.

This clone appeared many times. This chain connects TRBV7-9 to TRBJ2-4, with 8 nucleotides matching TRBD2. The V segment lost 6 bases and the J segment 2 bases; nucleotides outside the gene matches: 3. Germline V lookup: CDR1 SEHNR, CDR2 FQNEAQ (reference sequence). This CDR3 is built from 14 residues. The CDR3 nucleotides read TGTGCCAGCAGTGAGCGGGAGACCAAAAACATTCAGTACTTC. Translated: CASSERETKNIQYF.

This chain uses TRBV6-4 with TRBJ2-7; D may be TRBD1 (6 bases). Per germline, CDR1 MRHNA and CDR2 SNTAGT. V was cut by 4 bases and J by 4 bases, with 14 bases left in between. CDR3 size: 14 residues. CDR3 sequence: CASSVKGERYEQYF. The CDR3 nucleotides are TGTGCCAGCAGTGTAAAGGGGGAAAGGTACGAGCAGTACTTC.

The V and J genes are TRBV9 and TRBJ2-7; 9 bases agree with TRBD1. The CDR3 extends over 16 amino acids. The V gene end was trimmed by 5 bases and the J gene end by 3 bases; junction bases not matched to a gene: 12. Germline CDR1 reads SGDLS; CDR2 reads YYNGEE. CDR3 sequence: CASSQTPGQGIYEQYF. In DNA, the CDR3 is TGTGCCAGCAGTCAAACCCCGGGACAGGGTATCTACGAGCAGTACTTC. The variable domain in full, with the rest retrieved from reference TRBV9 and TRBJ2-7, is DSGVTQTPKHLITATGQRVTLRCSPRSGDLSVYWYQQSLDQGLQFLIQYYNGEERAKGNILERFSAQQFPDLHSELNLSSLELGDSALYFCASSQTPGQGIYEQYFGPGTRLTVT.